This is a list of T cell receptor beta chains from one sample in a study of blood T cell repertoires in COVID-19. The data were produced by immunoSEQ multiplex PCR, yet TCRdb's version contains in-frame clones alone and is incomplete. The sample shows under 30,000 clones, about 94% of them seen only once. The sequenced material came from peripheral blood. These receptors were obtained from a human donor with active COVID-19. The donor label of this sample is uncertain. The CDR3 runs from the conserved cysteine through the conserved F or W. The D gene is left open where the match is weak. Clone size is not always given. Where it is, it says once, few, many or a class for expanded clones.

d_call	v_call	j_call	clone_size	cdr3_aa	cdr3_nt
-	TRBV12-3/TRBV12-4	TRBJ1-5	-	CASSPYSNQPQHF	TGTGCCAGCAGTCCCTATAGCAATCAGCCCCAGCATTTT
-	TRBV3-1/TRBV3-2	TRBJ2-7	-	CASSQDPSISYYEQYF	TGTGCCAGCAGCCAAGATCCGTCTATCTCCTATTACGAGCAGTACTTC
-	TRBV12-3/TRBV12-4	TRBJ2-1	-	CASSPFDGGEQFF	TGTGCCAGCAGCCCTTTCGATGGAGGAGAGCAGTTCTTC
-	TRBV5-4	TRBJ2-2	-	CASSLQGNTGELFF	TGTGCCAGCAGCTTGCAGGGGAACACCGGGGAGCTGTTTTTT
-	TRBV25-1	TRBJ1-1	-	CASSREDNNAFF	TGTGCCAGCAGCCGGGAGGACAATAACGCTTTCTTT
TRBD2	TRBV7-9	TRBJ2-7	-	CASSFLLAGSGYEQYF	TGTGCCAGCAGCTTCCTGCTAGCGGGAAGCGGTTACGAGCAGTACTTC
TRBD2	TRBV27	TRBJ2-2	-	CASSSPTSGGRITGELFF	TGTGCCAGCAGTTCTCCGACTAGCGGGGGGCGTATCACCGGGGAGCTGTTTTTT
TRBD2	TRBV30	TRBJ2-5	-	CAWCGGTSIETQYF	TGTGCCTGGTGTGGTGGGACTAGCATTGAGACCCAGTACTTC
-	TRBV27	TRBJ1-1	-	CASTLSGMNTEAFF	TGTGCCAGCACCCTGTCAGGGATGAACACTGAAGCTTTCTTT
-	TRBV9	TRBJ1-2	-	CASSAQGYYGYTF	TGTGCCAGCAGCGCCCAGGGGTACTATGGCTACACCTTC
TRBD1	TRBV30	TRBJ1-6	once	CAWSGGTGPYSPLHF	TGTGCCTGGAGTGGGGGGACAGGACCTTATTCACCCCTCCACTTT
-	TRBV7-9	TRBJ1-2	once	CASSLDPEFNYGYTF	TGTGCCAGCAGCTTAGATCCAGAATTTAACTATGGCTACACCTTC
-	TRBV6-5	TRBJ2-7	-	CASSRATVSYEQYF	TGTGCCAGCAGCAGAGCGACAGTCTCCTACGAGCAGTACTTC
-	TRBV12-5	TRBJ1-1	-	CASGSGTIGRVNTEAFF	TGTGCTAGTGGTTCTGGGACTATTGGGAGGGTGAACACTGAAGCTTTCTTT
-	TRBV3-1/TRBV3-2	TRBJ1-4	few	CASSHFYRWQGTNEKLFF	TGTGCCAGCAGCCATTTCTACCGGTGGCAGGGGACTAATGAAAAACTGTTTTTT
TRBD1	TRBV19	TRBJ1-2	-	CASSIRTGKSGYTF	TGTGCCAGTAGTATTAGGACAGGGAAGTCTGGCTACACCTTC
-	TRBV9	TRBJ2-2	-	CASSVGGGGAGELFF	TGTGCCAGCAGCGTAGGCGGAGGAGGTGCCGGGGAGCTGTTTTTT
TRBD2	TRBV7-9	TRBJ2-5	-	CASSRLAGGRETQYF	TGTGCCAGCAGCCGACTAGCGGGGGGGCGGGAGACCCAGTACTTC
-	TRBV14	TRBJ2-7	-	CASSQGVYRGEQYF	TGTGCCAGCAGCCAAGGGGTCTATCGCGGCGAGCAGTACTTC
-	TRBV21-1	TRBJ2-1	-	CASSSRQGRGEQFF	TGTGCCAGCAGCTCACGACAGGGACGTGGTGAGCAGTTCTTC
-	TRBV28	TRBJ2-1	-	CASRPPSRSYNEQFF	TGTGCCAGCAGGCCCCCTAGCCGCTCCTACAATGAGCAGTTCTTC
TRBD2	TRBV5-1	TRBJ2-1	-	CASSLLAGSHNEQFF	TGCGCCAGCAGCTTGTTAGCGGGCAGCCACAATGAGCAGTTCTTC
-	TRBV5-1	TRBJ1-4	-	CASTLRGDRNEKLFF	TGCGCCAGCACCCTTCGCGGGGACCGTAATGAAAAACTGTTTTTT
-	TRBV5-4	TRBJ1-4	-	CASSRTGGTDEKLFF	TGTGCCAGCAGCCGGACGGGGGGCACGGACGAAAAACTGTTTTTT
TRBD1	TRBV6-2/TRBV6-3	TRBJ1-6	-	CASSYGGTANSPLHF	TGTGCCAGCAGTTACGGCGGGACAGCTAATTCACCCCTCCACTTT
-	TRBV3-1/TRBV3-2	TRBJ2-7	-	CASSPRPRGNEQYF	TGTGCCAGCAGCCCCCGACCGCGAGGGAACGAGCAGTACTTC
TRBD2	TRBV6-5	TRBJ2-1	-	CAGGGRGTYNEQFF	TGTGCCGGGGGAGGGCGGGGGACCTACAATGAGCAGTTCTTC
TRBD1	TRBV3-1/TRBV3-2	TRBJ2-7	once	CASSQDPGQGAYEQYF	TGTGCCAGCAGCCAGGACCCGGGACAGGGTGCCTACGAGCAGTACTTC
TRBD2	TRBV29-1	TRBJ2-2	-	CSVSSMVGGRRAGELFF	TGCAGCGTATCTTCCATGGTGGGCGGGAGAAGGGCCGGGGAGCTGTTTTTT
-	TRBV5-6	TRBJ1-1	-	CASSSQIEAFF	TGTGCCAGCAGCTCGCAGATTGAAGCTTTCTTT
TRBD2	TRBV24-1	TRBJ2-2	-	CATSPSGSGSTGELFF	TGTGCCACCAGTCCTAGCGGGAGTGGGAGCACCGGGGAGCTGTTTTTT
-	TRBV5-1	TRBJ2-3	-	CASSLTTDTQYF	TGCGCCAGCAGCTTGACTACAGATACGCAGTATTTT
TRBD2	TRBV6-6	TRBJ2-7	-	CASSRFSGNYEQYF	TGTGCCAGCAGTCGTTTTAGCGGGAACTACGAGCAGTACTTC
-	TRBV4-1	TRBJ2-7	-	CASSRDPSYEQYF	TGCGCCAGCAGCCGAGACCCATCCTACGAGCAGTACTTC
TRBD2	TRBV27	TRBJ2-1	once	CAASSATSGKTFEQFF	TGTGCCGCCTCCTCGGCGACTAGCGGGAAAACGTTTGAGCAGTTCTTC
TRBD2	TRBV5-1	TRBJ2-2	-	CASSEGLADTGELFF	TGCGCCAGCAGCGAGGGACTAGCTGACACCGGGGAGCTGTTTTTT
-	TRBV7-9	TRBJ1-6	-	CASSQGHNSPLHF	TGTGCCAGCAGCCAGGGGCATAATTCACCCCTCCACTTT
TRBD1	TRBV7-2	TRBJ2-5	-	CASSLDLGTGTQETQYF	TGTGCCAGCAGCTTAGACCTCGGGACAGGGACGCAAGAGACCCAGTACTTC
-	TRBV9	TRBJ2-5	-	CASSSRGAQETQYF	TGTGCCAGCAGCTCCCGGGGGGCACAAGAGACCCAGTACTTC
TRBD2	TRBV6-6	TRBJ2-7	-	CASSKGTSGKGEQYF	TGTGCCAGCAGTAAGGGGACTAGCGGGAAAGGCGAGCAGTACTTC
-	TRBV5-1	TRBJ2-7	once	CASSSGSSHYEQYF	TGCGCCAGCAGCTCCGGGAGCTCCCACTACGAGCAGTACTTC
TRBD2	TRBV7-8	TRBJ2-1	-	CASSSGTSGGEQFF	TGTGCCAGCAGCTCCGGGACGTCGGGGGGTGAGCAGTTCTTC
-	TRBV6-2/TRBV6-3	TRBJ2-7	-	CASSYSGRESYEQYF	TGTGCCAGCAGTTACTCCGGGCGGGAATCCTACGAGCAGTACTTC
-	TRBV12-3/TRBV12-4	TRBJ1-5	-	CASSSGNQPQHF	TGTGCCAGCAGTTCGGGTAATCAGCCCCAGCATTTT
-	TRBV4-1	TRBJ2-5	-	CASSVRTSQETQYF	TGCGCCAGCAGCGTAAGGACATCCCAAGAGACCCAGTACTTC
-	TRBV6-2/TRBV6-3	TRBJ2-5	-	CASSYRTGREETQYF	TGTGCCAGCAGTTACCGAACAGGGAGGGAAGAGACCCAGTACTTC
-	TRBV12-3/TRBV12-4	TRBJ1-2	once	CASTPAQGYGYTF	TGTGCCAGCACCCCGGCGCAGGGCTATGGCTACACCTTC
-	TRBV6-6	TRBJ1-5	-	CASSYRRDSNQPQHF	TGTGCCAGCAGTTACAGGAGGGATAGCAATCAGCCCCAGCATTTT
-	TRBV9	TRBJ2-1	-	CASSAIEVEQFF	TGTGCCAGCAGCGCGATAGAGGTTGAGCAGTTCTTC
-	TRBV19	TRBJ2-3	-	CATSTGVGTDTQYF	TGTGCCACCTCCACCGGGGTAGGCACAGATACGCAGTATTTT
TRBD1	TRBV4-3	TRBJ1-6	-	CASSQWGQGASPLHF	TGCGCCAGCAGCCAATGGGGACAGGGGGCCTCACCCCTCCACTTT
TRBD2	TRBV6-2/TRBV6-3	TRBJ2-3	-	CASSYQRGGTDTQYF	TGTGCCAGCAGTTACCAGCGGGGGGGCACAGATACGCAGTATTTT
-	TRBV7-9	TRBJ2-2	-	CASSPQGPDTGELFF	TGTGCCAGCAGCCCCCAGGGTCCCGACACCGGGGAGCTGTTTTTT
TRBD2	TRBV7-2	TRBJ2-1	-	CASSFSGGNNEQFF	TGTGCCAGCAGCTTTAGCGGGGGGAACAATGAGCAGTTCTTC
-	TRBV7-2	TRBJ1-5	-	CASSLAYNQPQHF	TGTGCCAGCAGCTTAGCGTACAATCAGCCCCAGCATTTT
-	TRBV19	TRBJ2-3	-	CASSILRSGPDTQYF	TGTGCCAGTAGTATTTTACGGTCTGGGCCAGATACGCAGTATTTT
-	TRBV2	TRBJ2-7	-	CASRPTGMAYEQYF	TGTGCCAGCAGGCCGACAGGAATGGCCTACGAGCAGTACTTC